This T cell receptor beta chain came from a study of shared clonotypes between healthy human individuals. On the study more broadly: CD4 naive cells filled three plates per donor, CD4 memory three, CD8 naive two and CD8 memory one. General study results and limits: Rarefaction showed that sequencing of sorted subsets was incomplete (despite large depth). An expected dependence of interdonor clonotype sharing on sequencing depth was noted.

Of note for this clone: Its antigen remains unknown. The sample contains more than one DNA sequence encoding this CDR3.

Only in-frame clones appear in the TCRdb table, and some are missing; sequencing was by immunoSEQ multiplex PCR. The table has roughly 1,500,000 clones, 98% seen once. V lost 3 bases and J 1 base, leaving 0 bases between the germline ends. Germline CDR1 is SEHNR and CDR2 is FQNEAQ (reference sequence). This CDR3 has 12 amino acids. The chain couples TRBV7-9 to TRBJ2-2, with no clear D. This TCR came from a man aged 30 to 45 in good health. Sequencing was carried out using naive CD4+ T cells sorted from blood. Specified subset: CD45RA+ positively selected. The CDR3: CASSLNTGELFF. Written as DNA, the CDR3 is TGTGCCAGCAGCTTGAACACCGGGGAGCTGTTTTTT.